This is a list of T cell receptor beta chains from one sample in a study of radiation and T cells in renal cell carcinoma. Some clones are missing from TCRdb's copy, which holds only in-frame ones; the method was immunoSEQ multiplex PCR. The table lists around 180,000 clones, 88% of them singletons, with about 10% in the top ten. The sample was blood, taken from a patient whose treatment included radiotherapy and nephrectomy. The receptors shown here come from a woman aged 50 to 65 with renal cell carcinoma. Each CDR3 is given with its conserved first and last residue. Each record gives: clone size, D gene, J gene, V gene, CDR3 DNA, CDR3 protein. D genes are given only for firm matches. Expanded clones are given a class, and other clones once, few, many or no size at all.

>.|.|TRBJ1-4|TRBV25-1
TGTGCCAGCAGTGATAACCTAGCAACTAATGAAAAACTGTTTTTT
CASSDNLATNEKLFF
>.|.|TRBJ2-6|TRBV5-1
TGCGCCAGCAGCTTGGGCAATTCTGGGGCCAACGTCCTGACTTTC
CASSLGNSGANVLTF
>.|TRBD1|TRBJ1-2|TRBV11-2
TGTGCCAGCAGCGCGGGAAGATTCCGGGACAGAAACTATGGCTACACCTTC
CASSAGRFRDRNYGYTF
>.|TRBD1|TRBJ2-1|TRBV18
TGTGCCAGCTCACTTAATCCAACAGGGGGCGCGGACAATGAGCAGTTCTTC
CASSLNPTGGADNEQFF
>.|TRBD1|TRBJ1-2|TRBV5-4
TGTGCCAGCAGACAGGGGGCGAACTATGGCTACACCTTC
CASRQGANYGYTF
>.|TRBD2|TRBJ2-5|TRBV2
TGTGCCAGCAGTGCGGTCGGCGGGGGGGCAACCCAGTACTTC
CASSAVGGGATQYF
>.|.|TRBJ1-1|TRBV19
TGTGCCAGTAGTCTGGGACCGATGAACACTGAAGCTTTCTTT
CASSLGPMNTEAFF
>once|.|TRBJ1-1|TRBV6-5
TGTGCCAGCAGTTACACCACGGGTACTGAAGCTTTCTTT
CASSYTTGTEAFF
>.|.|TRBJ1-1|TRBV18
TGTGCCAGCTCACCAGACAGAAGTGAAGCTTTCTTT
CASSPDRSEAFF
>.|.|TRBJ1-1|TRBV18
TGTGCCAGCTCAGAAGGGGGGAACACTGAAGCTTTCTTT
CASSEGGNTEAFF
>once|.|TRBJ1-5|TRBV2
TGTGCCAGCAGTGAAAATGGGCTCGGGCCCCAGCATTTT
CASSENGLGPQHF
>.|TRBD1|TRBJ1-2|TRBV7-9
TGTGCCAGCAGCACCGAGACAGGGGGGAACTATGGCTACACCTTC
CASSTETGGNYGYTF
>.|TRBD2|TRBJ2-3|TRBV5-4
TGTGCCAGCAGCTTGAGGGCGGGGGGACGAGGAGATACGCAGTATTTT
CASSLRAGGRGDTQYF
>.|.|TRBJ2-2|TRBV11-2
TGTGCCAGCAGCTTCTCGGTGAACACCGGGGAGCTGTTTTTT
CASSFSVNTGELFF
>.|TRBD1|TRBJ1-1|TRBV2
TGTGCCAGCAGTTGGGACAGGGGAATGCCTGAAGCTTTCTTT
CASSWDRGMPEAFF
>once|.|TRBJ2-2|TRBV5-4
TGTGCCAGCAGCTTGGAGATAAACACCGGGGAGCTGTTTTTT
CASSLEINTGELFF
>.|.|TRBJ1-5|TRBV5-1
TGCGCCAGCAGCTTGGCGCCCCGGGACCCACCACTCCCCCAGCATTTT
CASSLAPRDPPLPQHF
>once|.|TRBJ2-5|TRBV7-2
TGTGCCAGCAGCTCTCCCTTAGTCCGAGAGACCCAGTACTTC
CASSSPLVRETQYF
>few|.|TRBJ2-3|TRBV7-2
TGTGCCAGCAGCTTAGCAGGCTCGTTTAGCACAGATACGCAGTATTTT
CASSLAGSFSTDTQYF
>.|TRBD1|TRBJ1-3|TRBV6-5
TGTGCCAGCAGTTCCGGACAGGGCTTCTCTGGAAACACCATATATTTT
CASSSGQGFSGNTIYF
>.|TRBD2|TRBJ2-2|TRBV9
TGTGCCAGCAGTCCTCGCGGGGGATTCGCCGGGGAGCTGTTTTTT
CASSPRGGFAGELFF
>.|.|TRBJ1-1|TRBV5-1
TGCGCCAGCAGCTTGGCCGTTTTGAACACTGAAGCTTTCTTT
CASSLAVLNTEAFF
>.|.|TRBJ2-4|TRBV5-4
TGTGCCAGCAGCCCCAGTCCCCCTCGCTCCCCAGCCAAAAACATTCAGTACTTC
CASSPSPPRSPAKNIQYF